This entry lists 9 T cell receptor beta chains sequenced from one sample in a study of cytomegalovirus exposure and HLA in healthy donors. PCR was performed using 60 Vbeta and 13 Jbeta primers. Repertoires were generated with immunoSEQ multiplex PCR, while TCRdb's copy carries only in-frame clones and drops some. The repertoire has approximately 170,000 clones, roughly 72% of them found once; the top ten carry around 1.9%. The sample consisted of PBMCs. These receptors all come from a woman younger than 45 in good health and CMV-seropositive.

The chain links TRBV27 to TRBJ1-2; TRBD1 might be the D (5 bases). Germline CDR1 reads MNHEY; CDR2 reads SMNVEV (reference sequence). Trimming removed 6 bases at V and 4 bases at J, with 15 bases between. The CDR3 runs to 14 residues. The CDR3 region is CASRGAGQSYGYTF. The CDR3 DNA follows: TGTGCCAGCAGGGGAGCGGGGCAGAGCTATGGCTACACCTTC.

This chain uses TRBV19 with TRBJ2-4; D perhaps matches TRBD2 (5 bases). V was trimmed by 1 base and J by 9 bases, leaving 13 bases between them. Germline V gene lookup returns CDR1 LNHDA and CDR2 SQIVND (reference sequence). The CDR3 consists of 14 residues. As DNA, the CDR3 is TGTGCCAGTAGTATAGTTGGCGGAGGAGGCATTCAGTACTTC. Residues: CASSIVGGGGIQYF.

This clone turned up a few times. The V gene is TRBV2, the J gene TRBJ1-5; TRBD1 might be the D (5 bases). V lost 8 bases, J lost 3 bases, and 11 bases lay in between. The CDR3 is 13 amino acids. The germline V gene has CDR1 SNHLY and CDR2 FYNNEI. This CDR3 reads CASGRQSNQPQHF. The DNA of the CDR3 is TGTGCCAGCGGTCGACAGTCCAATCAGCCCCAGCATTTT.

The rearrangement joins TRBV27 to TRBJ1-2; possible D gene TRBD1, 5 bases. The CDR3 has 14 residues. V was cut by 5 bases and J by 5 bases, with 15 bases left in between. Germline values: CDR1 MNHEY, CDR2 SMNVEV (reference sequence). The CDR3 DNA reads as TGTGCCAGCAGTCCCGACAGATTCCGGTATGGCTACACCTTC. Its protein is CASSPDRFRYGYTF.

The genes are TRBV2 and TRBJ1-1; D uncertain. This CDR3 spans 14 amino acids. V was clipped by 0 bases and J by 11 bases, with 16 bases between them. Germline V CDR1 and CDR2: SNHLY, FYNNEI. CDR3 residues: CASSEALVGTRAFF. CDR3 nucleotide sequence: TGTGCCAGCAGTGAAGCTTTGGTCGGTACGCGGGCTTTCTTT.

The gene calls are TRBV10-3 and TRBJ2-7; D may be TRBD1 (5 bases). The CDR3 runs to 19 residues. Per the germline V gene, CDR1 is ENHRY and CDR2 is SYGVKD. Trimming stripped 0 bases from V and 0 bases from J, with 21 bases between. The CDR3 reads CAISESMTAGRPLSYEQYF. The DNA for the CDR3 is TGTGCCATCAGTGAGTCTATGACAGCCGGGCGGCCGCTCTCCTACGAGCAGTACTTC.

This clone was seen more than once but under ten times. J is TRBJ2-3 and V is TRBV6-1; 9 nucleotides line up with TRBD2. Germline loops: CDR1 MNHNS, CDR2 SASEGT. The J segment lost 1 base and the V segment lost 8 bases, leaving 4 bases of the junction unmatched. The CDR3 runs to 14 residues. CDR3 sequence reads: CASEIAGGTDTQYF. CDR3 bases: TGTGCCAGCGAAATAGCGGGAGGCACAGATACGCAGTATTTT.

This chain uses TRBV7-7 with TRBJ2-1; D is possibly TRBD2 (6 bases). The V gene lost 3 bases and the J gene lost 5 bases, with 8 bases spanning the gap. The CDR3 contains 13 residues. Germline CDR1 and CDR2: SSHAT and FNYEAQ (reference sequence). CDR3 nucleotide sequence: TGTGCCAGCAGCTTCGGACTAAACAATGAGCAGTTCTTC. Amino acids: CASSFGLNNEQFF.

The chain couples TRBV5-4 to TRBJ2-3; TRBD2 might be the D (6 bases). The CDR3 covers 15 residues. Per germline, CDR1 SGHNT and CDR2 YYREEE (reference sequence). V was cut by 2 bases and J by 4 bases, with 14 bases left in between. As DNA, the CDR3 is TGTGCCAGCAGCTTTGGACGCAGGGAGGCAGATACGCAGTATTTT. Its translation: CASSFGRREADTQYF.